The sequence of this T cell receptor (beta chain) was determined in a study of blood T cell repertoires in COVID-19. Turning to the study itself: Italy, Spain and the United States were the sources of the convalescent and acute COVID-19 samples.

This CDR3 region has 15 residues. The J segment lost 6 bases and the V segment lost 7 bases, leaving 8 bases of the junction unmatched. CDR1 is SGHRS and CDR2 is YFSETQ in the germline V gene. Participant-reported clinical history was the basis for cohort assignment. Donors of Cohort 3 who recovered were those that had two negative PCRs, clearance, or symptom resolution. Libraries were prepared by immunoSEQ multiplex PCR; TCRdb keeps only in-frame clonotypes and omits some of them. The sample contains fewer than 350,000 clones, around 86% of which appear only once. The sequenced sample consisted of PBMCs or T cells enriched from blood (not recorded which). The rearrangement links TRBV5-1 to TRBJ2-1; 12 bases map to TRBD2. This receptor was taken from a woman aged 40 to 50 who had recovered from COVID-19. Written as DNA, the CDR3 is TGCGCCAGCCGCCCCCCGGGACTAGCGGGCAATGAGCAGTTCTTC. Translated: CASRPPGLAGNEQFF.